One and the same sample provided the 30 T cell receptor beta chains below, sequenced in a study of blood T cell repertoires in COVID-19. Assay: immunoSEQ multiplex PCR; the TCRdb copy retains only in-frame clones and omits some. The sample has some 270,000 clones; around 90% are singletons. The specimen sequenced was PBMCs or T cells enriched from blood (not recorded which). These receptors all come from a woman between 40 and 50 years old who had recovered from COVID-19.

The chain recombines TRBV11-2 with TRBJ1-6, with a possible D match to TRBD1 (5 bases). Trimming shortened V by 1 base and J by 14 bases, and 9 bases separated the two germline ends. The CDR3 spans 12 residues. Per germline, CDR1 SGHAT and CDR2 FQNNGV. For the CDR3, the DNA is TGTGCCAGCAGCTTAGGGGGCATAGCCCTCCACTTT. The encoded protein is CASSLGGIALHF. Full variable domain (rest looked up from reference TRBV11-2 and TRBJ1-6): EAGVAQSPRYKIIEKRQSVAFWCNPISGHATLYWYQQILGQGPKLLIQFQNNGVVDDSQLPKDRFSAERLKGVDSTLKIQPAKLEDSAVYLCASSLGGIALHFGNGTRLTVT.

The chain has TRBV11-2 and TRBJ2-2, with 15 bases fitting TRBD2. This CDR3 has 15 residues. J was trimmed by 7 bases and V by 5 bases; bases with no gene match: 2. CDR1 SGHAT and CDR2 FQNNGV come from the germline V gene. CDR3 in DNA: TGTGCCAGCAGCGCGGGACTAGCGGGGGGCGGGGAGCTGTTTTTT. It encodes CASSAGLAGGGELFF.

This chain links TRBV9 with TRBJ2-7, with D perhaps matching TRBD2 (7 bases). The CDR3 sequence is 15 residues long. Germline CDR1 reads SGDLS; CDR2 reads YYNGEE. Between the trimmed V and J ends, which lost 7 bases and 0 bases, there was a span of 17 bases. The CDR3 bases are TGTGCCAGCCCCGGGGGGACACGGGGCTCCTACGAGCAGTACTTC. As protein: CASPGGTRGSYEQYF. The full variable domain, in which reference TRBV9 and TRBJ2-7 provide the parts outside the CDR3, is DSGVTQTPKHLITATGQRVTLRCSPRSGDLSVYWYQQSLDQGLQFLIQYYNGEERAKGNILERFSAQQFPDLHSELNLSSLELGDSALYFCASPGGTRGSYEQYFGPGTRLTVT.

The chain is built from TRBV3-1 (or the pseudogene TRBV3-2) and TRBJ2-5; no clear D. Looked up from germline, CDR1 is LGHDT and CDR2 is YNNKEL (reference sequence). Deletions cut 0 bases from V and 1 base from J, with 9 bases between. The CDR3 has 15 amino acids. CDR3 nucleotide sequence: TGTGCCAGCAGCCAAGATCTCCGGTTCCAAGAGACCCAGTACTTC. Its translation: CASSQDLRFQETQYF.

This clone was counted a few times. The CDR3 loop reads CASSVSGGGNQPQHF. CDR3 coding DNA: TGTGCCAGCAGCGTTTCAGGGGGTGGCAATCAGCCCCAGCATTTT. The chain combines TRBV9 with TRBJ1-5, with TRBD1 matching 7 bases. Trimming took 2 bases from V and 2 from J; bases not matched to a gene: 4. CDR3 length: 15 amino acids. Germline V gene data show CDR1 as SGDLS and CDR2 as YYNGEE.

The J gene is TRBJ2-2, the V gene TRBV27; D gene ambiguous. Trimming removed 4 bases from V and 2 bases from J, with 8 bases in between. CDR1 is MNHEY, CDR2 SMNVEV, per germline (reference sequence). This CDR3 spans 14 amino acids. CDR3 nucleotides: TGTGCCAGCAGTTCCGAGTTTAACACCGGGGAGCTGTTTTTT. Translated: CASSSEFNTGELFF.

This clone was counted once. The genes are TRBV5-6 and TRBJ1-2; D is undetermined. CDR3 length: 13 amino acids. Germline V lookup: CDR1 SGHDT, CDR2 YYEEEE. Trimming cost V 0 bases and J 4 bases, with 7 bases left between them. The CDR3 region is CASSLGGGYGYTF. In nucleotides, the CDR3 is TGTGCCAGCAGCTTGGGCGGCGGCTATGGCTACACCTTC.

The rearrangement uses TRBV5-5 and TRBJ1-2; the D is unclear. The CDR3 loop spans 15 amino acids. V was pared by 0 bases and J by 4 bases, with 13 bases between. Per germline, CDR1 SGHKS and CDR2 YYEKEE (reference sequence). DNA for the CDR3: TGTGCCAGCAGCTTGGAGTGGGTTTCGGGCTATGGCTACACCTTC. Translation gives CASSLEWVSGYGYTF. Looking up the rest from reference TRBV5-5 and TRBJ1-2 gives the full variable domain: DAGVTQSPTHLIKTRGQQVTLRCSPISGHKSVSWYQQVLGQGPQFIFQYYEKEERGRGNFPDRFSARQFPNYSSELNVNALLLGDSALYLCASSLEWVSGYGYTFGSGTRLTVV.

The CDR3 bases are TGTGCCAGCAGCGTAGCGGGATCAAACGAAAAACTGTTTTTT. Translating gives CASSVAGSNEKLFF. The chain is built from TRBV9 and TRBJ1-4; D not resolved. Per germline, CDR1 SGDLS and CDR2 YYNGEE. The germline V and J ends were trimmed by 0 bases and 8 bases, with 11 bases remaining between them. The CDR3 is 14 residues long.

V is TRBV2 and J is TRBJ1-5; 7 bases align to TRBD1. Germline CDR1 and CDR2: SNHLY and FYNNEI. This CDR3 comprises 13 residues. With V trimmed by 8 bases and J by 5 bases, 6 bases remained unmatched. CDR3 region: CASGRDRYQPQHF. The CDR3 DNA sequence: TGTGCCAGCGGCCGGGACAGATATCAGCCCCAGCATTTT.

The chain couples TRBV19 to TRBJ2-3; 7 bases align to TRBD2. This CDR3 is 17 amino acids long. Germline V gives CDR1 LNHDA, CDR2 SQIVND (reference sequence). V was pared by 5 bases and J by 2 bases, with 13 bases of the junction left unmatched. CDR3 nucleotides: TGTGCCAGTAGTGTCTCCCTTTTTCAGCGGGACACAGATACGCAGTATTTT. Translating it yields CASSVSLFQRDTDTQYF.

The chain employs TRBV5-1 and TRBJ2-1, with 8 bases fitting TRBD1. Germline CDR1 reads SGHRS; CDR2 reads YFSETQ. The CDR3 contains 16 residues. V gave up 4 bases and J gave up 1 base; unmatched junction bases: 7. CDR3 region: CASSHTGTGSYNEQFF. CDR3 coding DNA: TGCGCCAGCAGCCATACCGGGACAGGATCCTACAATGAGCAGTTCTTC.

This clone was seen more than once but under ten times. The J gene is TRBJ1-5, the V gene TRBV3-1 (or the pseudogene TRBV3-2); D is unclear. The CDR3 has 14 amino acids. Germline CDR1 LGHDT, CDR2 YNNKEL (reference sequence). The V end was cut by 5 bases, the J end by 0 bases, with 8 bases between. The CDR3 spells CASSSQYSNQPQHF. DNA for the CDR3: TGTGCCAGCAGCTCTCAGTATAGCAATCAGCCCCAGCATTTT.

The chain combines TRBV19 with TRBJ1-5, with D possibly matching TRBD1 (6 bases). This CDR3 comprises 14 residues. Germline CDR1 and CDR2: LNHDA and SQIVND (reference sequence). Trimming took 5 bases from V and 8 from J, leaving 16 bases between them. The CDR3, as DNA: TGTGCCAGTAGTTGGGGGCCAAACCGGGAGCCCCAGCATTTT. It yields the protein CASSWGPNREPQHF.

In this sample, this clone turned up once. The V and J genes are TRBV3-1 (or the pseudogene TRBV3-2) and TRBJ1-1; tentatively, D is TRBD1 (6 bases). Trimming took off 4 bases at V and 7 bases at J, with 19 bases between the two ends. Germline values: CDR1 LGHDT, CDR2 YNNKEL (reference sequence). This CDR3 has 15 amino acids. The CDR3 region is CASSRSRQGIGEAFF. For the CDR3, the DNA is TGTGCCAGCAGCCGGAGCCGGCAGGGGATCGGTGAAGCTTTCTTT.

This rearrangement joins TRBV5-1 to TRBJ1-4; TRBD1 aligns across 7 bases. The junction had 8 bases not matched to a gene; V was cut back by 4 bases and J by 8 bases. This CDR3 has 14 residues. Germline V CDR1 and CDR2: SGHRS, YFSETQ. CDR3 region: CASSPGTDGEKLFF. The CDR3, as DNA: TGCGCCAGCAGCCCGGGGACAGATGGAGAAAAACTGTTTTTT.

The genes are TRBV10-3 and TRBJ1-2, with 7 positions matching TRBD1. In germline, CDR1 is ENHRY, CDR2 SYGVKD. CDR3 length: 15 amino acids. V lost 3 bases to trimming and J lost 4 bases; unmatched junction nucleotides: 8. The CDR3 reads CAISEGHRGSYGYTF. The DNA for the CDR3 is TGTGCCATCAGTGAAGGGCACAGGGGCTCCTATGGCTACACCTTC.

This clone was counted between two and nine times. V is TRBV7-2 and J is TRBJ2-5, with TRBD1 matching over 7 bases. CDR3 size: 15 residues. Germline V gene data show CDR1 as SGHTA and CDR2 as FQGNSA. After removal of 3 bases from V and 4 bases from J, the junction contained 8 bases not matched to a gene. The CDR3: CASSFIGGELETQYF. CDR3 DNA: TGTGCCAGCAGCTTCATAGGGGGCGAACTAGAGACCCAGTACTTC.

Written as DNA, the CDR3 is TGTGCCTGGAGTGTGGCTCTAGGAGGGGCAGATACGCAGTATTTT. Translation gives CAWSVALGGADTQYF. V gene TRBV30 combines with J gene TRBJ2-3; D is perhaps TRBD2 (6 bases). The V gene lost 0 bases and the J gene lost 4 bases, with 14 bases spanning the gap. The V gene's germline CDR1 is GTSNPN and CDR2 SVGIG (reference sequence). The CDR3 totals 15 residues.

In its sample, this clone was seen once. The chain combines TRBV19 with TRBJ1-2; 9 positions match TRBD1. The CDR3 has 13 amino acids. Looked up from germline, CDR1 is LNHDA and CDR2 is SQIVND (reference sequence). J gave up 7 bases and V 4 bases, and 4 bases lay outside the gene matches. The CDR3 loop reads CASSTDRGFGYTF. As DNA, the CDR3 is TGTGCCAGTAGTACCGACAGGGGGTTTGGCTACACCTTC.

The V call is TRBV10-3, the J call TRBJ2-1; 10 bases align to TRBD2. Germline CDR1 reads ENHRY; CDR2 reads SYGVKD. The ends lost 2 bases at V and 14 bases at J; junction bases unmatched: 12. The CDR3 runs 15 residues. Here the CDR3 DNA reads TGTGCCATCAGTGAGGGGCTAGCGGGAGATAAACGGGAGTTCTTC. Protein: CAISEGLAGDKREFF.

The chain combines TRBV9 with TRBJ1-1; 7 bases match TRBD1. The CDR3 covers 17 residues. Germline V CDR1 and CDR2: SGDLS, YYNGEE. V lost 2 bases to trimming and J lost 0 bases; unmatched junction nucleotides: 10. CDR3 region: CASSVSGTALMNTEAFF. CDR3 coding DNA: TGTGCCAGCAGCGTTTCCGGGACAGCCCTCATGAACACTGAAGCTTTCTTT.

The chain carries TRBV3-1 (or the pseudogene TRBV3-2) and TRBJ1-2; D may be TRBD1 (5 bases). The V gene's germline CDR1 is LGHDT and CDR2 YNNKEL (reference sequence). The CDR3 has 14 amino acids. Trimming removed 4 bases from V and 6 bases from J, with 15 bases in between. This CDR3 reads CASSRKGFGHGYTF. The CDR3 DNA sequence: TGTGCCAGCAGCCGCAAGGGGTTCGGGCATGGCTACACCTTC.

The chain couples TRBV29-1 to TRBJ2-7, with 10 bases matching TRBD1. The CDR3 sequence is 14 residues long. The ends lost 5 bases at V and 4 bases at J; junction bases unmatched: 8. CDR1 and CDR2 (germline): SQVTM, ANQGSEA. This CDR3 is CSVRATGGSYEQYF. The CDR3 DNA follows: TGCAGCGTTCGTGCGACAGGGGGCTCGTACGAGCAGTACTTC.

CDR3 residues: CASDEGRDPDTQYF. In DNA, the CDR3 is TGTGCCAGCGACGAGGGGAGGGACCCAGATACGCAGTATTTT. The chain is built from TRBV19 and TRBJ2-3; 7 bases agree with TRBD2. The CDR3 contains 14 residues. V lost 9 bases, J lost 4 bases, and 10 bases stayed unmatched. Germline V CDR1 and CDR2: LNHDA, SQIVND (reference sequence). The whole variable domain, remainder taken from reference TRBV19 and TRBJ2-3, is DGGITQSPKYLFRKEGQNVTLSCEQNLNHDAMYWYRQDPGQGLRLIYYSQIVNDFQKGDIAEGYSVSREKKESFPLTVTSAQKNPTAFYLCASDEGRDPDTQYFGPGTRLTVL.

CDR3 sequence (DNA): TGTGCCTGGGAGACCCCAGGGAATGGCTACACCTTC. It translates to CAWETPGNGYTF. The chain employs TRBV30 and TRBJ1-2; D might be TRBD1 (5 bases). CDR3 length equals 12 residues. Trimming pared 5 bases from V and 6 bases from J, leaving 13 bases between. CDR1 and CDR2 from the germline V gene are GTSNPN and SVGIG (reference sequence).

V is TRBV20-1 and J is TRBJ1-3; D may be TRBD1 (6 bases). The CDR3 has 13 amino acids. V shed 3 bases and J shed 4 bases, with 10 bases lying between them. Germline loops: CDR1 DFQATT, CDR2 SNEGSKA (reference sequence). The CDR3 sequence is CSASQGLGNTIYF. Here the CDR3 DNA reads TGCAGTGCTAGTCAGGGGTTAGGAAACACCATATATTTT.

The CDR3 reads CANTRRTVGGKNIQYF. The CDR3 DNA sequence: TGTGCCAATACCCGACGGACCGTGGGAGGCAAAAACATTCAGTACTTC. This chain connects TRBV19 to TRBJ2-4, with D maybe TRBD2 (6 bases). Between the trimmed V and J ends, which lost 10 bases and 3 bases, there was a span of 22 bases. The CDR3 is made up of 16 amino acids. In germline, CDR1 is LNHDA, CDR2 SQIVND (reference sequence).

V and J are TRBV7-2 and TRBJ1-3; no definite D call. The germline gives CDR1 SGHTA, CDR2 FQGNSA. The CDR3 loop spans 14 amino acids. The V and J ends lost 1 base and 2 bases respectively, with 6 bases between them. The CDR3 loop reads CASSLGAAGNTIYF. The DNA for the CDR3 is TGTGCCAGCAGCTTAGGGGCTGCTGGAAACACCATATATTTT.

V gene TRBV29-1 combines with J gene TRBJ1-1; 10 bases align to TRBD1. CDR3 length: 14 amino acids. Germline V gene lookup returns CDR1 SQVTM and CDR2 ANQGSEA. The V and J ends lost 6 bases and 0 bases, in that order; junction bases with no gene match: 4. CDR3 nucleotide sequence: TGCAGCGTGGGGACAGGGGCAATGAACACTGAAGCTTTCTTT. Its translation: CSVGTGAMNTEAFF.